This T cell receptor (beta chain) was obtained from a study of T cell clonotyping in hematopoietic cell transplantation. Study outcomes and limitations: Recipient TCR diversity dropped after transplant; expanded clonotypes rose from day 30 to 180. Broader posttransplant TCR repertoire diversity was predicted by graft donor and pretransplant recipient Inverse Simpson Index values. No sorting was done, leaving CD4 and CD8 contributions mixed.

TCRdb's table, derived via immunoSEQ multiplex PCR, lists solely in-frame clones and lacks some. This sample has approximately 3,800 clones, with around three quarters found just once. Note on this clone: Its specificity is unknown.

Trimming removed 2 bases from V and 10 bases from J, with 14 bases in between. CDR1 is GTSNPN and CDR2 is SVGIG in the germline V gene (reference sequence). The CDR3 covers 12 residues. The receptor was derived from a male patient in his fifties or sixties who had an allogeneic stem cell transplant from an unrelated donor, so the T cells may come from the graft donor. Some clones in this sample may be carry-over from other donors' samples. The chain joins TRBV30 to TRBJ1-1; D unresolved. The sequences come from peripheral blood mononuclear cells, collected 100 days after allogeneic stem cell transplant. CDR3: CAWSSRTRGAFF. The CDR3 DNA reads TGTGCCTGGAGTTCGCGGACCCGCGGAGCTTTCTTT.